This T cell receptor beta chain was observed in a study of identical twins' blood T cells. The donors were healthy female monozygous twins, three pairs in total. TCRdb re-called the 5' RACE reads with MiXCR, one entry per CDR3 protein. Of a few hundred thousand distinct CDR3 sequences listed, about 28% are singletons. There are a few counts of this clonotype. Its antigen is not known. Trimming shortened V by 5 bases and J by 2 bases, and 11 bases separated the two germline ends. This CDR3 is built from 14 residues. Germline assignment: CDR1 SGHRS and CDR2 YFSETQ. Study-wide results and caveats: Top TCRbeta clonotypes were shared more with twin than unrelated donors. Twin repertoire similarity may partly reflect shared environment.

The source material was PBMCs. The chain is built from TRBV5-1 and TRBJ1-5, with D unresolved. This clonotype originated in a woman between 18 and 50 years old in good health. The CDR3 nucleotides are TGCGCCAGCAGTTCTGGGTTTGGCAATCAGCCCCAGCATTTT. It yields the protein CASSSGFGNQPQHF.